This T cell receptor beta chain comes out of a study of blood T cell repertoires in COVID-19 (TCRdb year 2020). In terms of the full investigation: Samples covering the acute and convalescent phases of COVID-19 were provided by collaborators in the United States, Italy and Spain. The material from the prospective study consisted of cDNA or gDNA derived from T cells, B-cell-depleted T cells, or PBMCs. Deeply sampled blood TCRbeta repertoires from subjects exposed to, actively infected with, or recovered from COVID-19 were included in the dataset. HLA class I and class II types, where available, came from metadata supplied by the sample provider rather than from assay-based typing. The sample metadata nearly always contained a de-identified subject ID, COVID-19 status, age in years and sex. A freely available public database, intended as a resource for researchers studying the immune response to SARS-CoV-2, is where the repertoires were released. Samples were obtained from the ongoing ImmuneRACE study (first 160 participants) and from over a thousand subjects provided by 6 global collaborators. Here is what the overall study found, with its caveats: Clinical and demographic metadata were provided uncurated, with the amount varying by source and participant.

TCRbeta CDR3 regions were amplified from genomic DNA using the immunoSEQ Assay, a bias-controlled multiplex PCR. The study's processing was this. The number of nucleated cells in each sample was estimated from the amplification of reference gene primers within the assay. To quantify the absolute abundance of each unique TCRbeta CDR3 rearrangement, sequence reads were collapsed and filtered. Productive Simpson clonality was computed per sample as the square root of Simpson's diversity index over productive rearrangements. In TCRdb, the immuneACCESS table is reduced to in-frame sequences with V and J assigned. These tables do not hold every clone; where another copy was compared, an unresolved V gene accounts for under half, and the others remain unexplained. V and J calls plus clone size are reproduced from that table; the DNA served to infer D and trimming. The sample contains 150,000 to 200,000 clones, approximately 87% of them found a single time. Around 12% of the sample is held by the ten biggest clonotypes.

One collaborating source in Seattle enrolled patients while the patients were actively infected and followed the patients over time throughout the course of disease. Each collaborating institution followed its own protocols to collect whole blood in K2EDTA tubes. Collaborator samples were shipped for TCRbeta analysis as frozen whole blood, isolated PBMCs, or DNA extracted from either sample type. As concerns this clone: No cognate antigen has been identified for it. Qualities for individual bases were not recorded, and no much larger clone is one base off.

V and J are trimmed by 7 bases and 1 base, and the gene matches miss 7 bases of the junction. CDR1 and CDR2, looked up from the germline V gene, are SNHLY and FYNNEI. The CDR3 sequence holds 14 residues, the cysteine and phenylalanine included. Only CDR3 DNA remains: 42 bases, in frame from the first base. The receptor was derived from a woman in her 70s with COVID-19, enrolled during active disease. Rearrangement joined TRBV2 to TRBJ2-7, and TRBD1 matches 7 of the central bases. The sample comprised peripheral blood. The nucleotide sequence is given as TGTGCCAGCAACCGGGACAGTCTTTCCTACGAGCAGTACTTC. This codes for CASNRDSLSYEQYF. Outside the CDR3, residues come from the reference TRBV2 and TRBJ2-7 proteins, so the full variable domain is: EPEVTQTPSHQVTQMGQEVILRCVPISNHLYFYWYRQILGQKVEFLVSFYNNEISEKSEIFDDQFSVERPDGSNFTLKIRSTKLEDSAMYFCASNRDSLSYEQYFGPGTRLTVT.